The 24 T cell receptor beta chains below come from one sample, sequenced in a study of T cell responses to AZD1222 COVID-19 vaccine. Method: immunoSEQ multiplex PCR; TCRdb's copy keeps in-frame clones and lacks some. The repertoire has under 200,000 clones, approximately 94% of them found once; the top ten carry over 7.5%. Source: peripheral blood, taken on day 0 of AZD1222 vaccination. The source is an adult in good health.

The genes are TRBV28 and TRBJ1-4; D is unclear. The germline V and J ends were trimmed by 2 bases and 7 bases, with 14 bases remaining between them. The CDR3 is made up of 15 amino acids. CDR1 MDHEN and CDR2 SYDVKM come from the germline V gene. CDR3: CASSLTNPGREKLFF. In nucleotides, the CDR3 is TGTGCCAGCAGTTTAACCAACCCAGGTCGTGAAAAACTGTTTTTT.

The genes are TRBV5-6 and TRBJ1-2, with 7 bases that match TRBD1. CDR3 length: 13 amino acids. J was trimmed by 5 bases and V by 7 bases; bases with no gene match: 8. CDR1 is SGHDT and CDR2 is YYEEEE in the germline V gene. The CDR3 here is CASGLGQFYGYTF. The CDR3 bases are TGTGCCAGCGGATTGGGACAGTTTTATGGCTACACCTTC. The variable domain in full, with the rest retrieved from reference TRBV5-6 and TRBJ1-2, is DAGVTQSPTHLIKTRGQQVTLRCSPKSGHDTVSWYQQALGQGPQFIFQYYEEEERQRGNFPDRFSGHQFPNYSSELNVNALLLGDSALYLCASGLGQFYGYTFGSGTRLTVV.

V usage is TRBV10-1 and J usage is TRBJ1-5; D gene unclear. The germline V gene encodes CDR1 WNHNN and CDR2 SYGVQD (reference sequence). Trimming took off 3 bases at V and 0 bases at J, with 9 bases between the two ends. The CDR3 runs to 15 residues. DNA for the CDR3: TGCGCCAGCAGTGAAAGGATTTATAGCAATCAGCCCCAGCATTTT. Protein product: CASSERIYSNQPQHF.

This clone was seen a single time. This chain links TRBV29-1 with TRBJ1-2; 8 bases fit TRBD1. V shed 4 bases, J shed 5 bases, and the junction held 6 bases outside the gene matches. The CDR3 spans 13 residues. In germline, CDR1 is SQVTM, CDR2 ANQGSEA. The DNA of the CDR3 is TGCAGCGTTGTGGGCGGGACAGGTTATGGCTACACCTTC. Residues: CSVVGGTGYGYTF.

This chain connects TRBV10-3 to TRBJ1-4; D call uncertain. This CDR3 contains 14 residues. V shed 0 bases and J shed 8 bases, with 10 bases lying between them. The germline gives CDR1 ENHRY, CDR2 SYGVKD. Here the CDR3 reads CAISESSPREKLFF. The CDR3 nucleotides read TGTGCCATCAGTGAGTCGAGCCCACGGGAAAAACTGTTTTTT.

The V gene is TRBV6-2 or TRBV6-3, the J gene TRBJ2-5; no reliable D call. The CDR3 is 11 residues long. Trimming cost V 6 bases and J 2 bases, with 4 bases left between them. Germline loops: CDR1 MNHEY, CDR2 SVGEGT. The CDR3 sequence is CASSRQETQYF. CDR3 DNA sequence: TGTGCCAGCAGCCGACAAGAGACCCAGTACTTC.

V is TRBV7-9 and J is TRBJ1-3; D is unresolved. Germline V gives CDR1 SEHNR, CDR2 FQNEAQ (reference sequence). This CDR3 region has 14 residues. Trimming removed 2 bases at V and 0 bases at J, with 5 bases between. The CDR3 spells CASSLPNSGNTIYF. CDR3 nucleotides: TGTGCCAGCAGCTTACCAAACTCTGGAAACACCATATATTTT.

The chain employs TRBV27 and TRBJ1-4; weak D call: TRBD1 (6 bases). The V and J ends lost 10 bases and 7 bases respectively, with 16 bases between them. CDR1 MNHEY and CDR2 SMNVEV come from the germline V gene (reference sequence). The CDR3 consists of 13 residues. CDR3 sequence reads: CATKGGGFEKLFF. In DNA form, the CDR3 reads TGTGCCACAAAGGGGGGGGGATTTGAAAAACTGTTTTTT.

This rearrangement joins TRBV5-5 to TRBJ2-3, with 11 nucleotides matching TRBD2. Per the germline V gene, CDR1 is SGHKS and CDR2 is YYEKEE (reference sequence). This CDR3 is built from 16 residues. J was trimmed by 5 bases and V by 3 bases; bases with no gene match: 8. The CDR3 sequence is CASSSEGLAELDTQYF. CDR3 in DNA: TGTGCCAGCAGCTCCGAGGGACTAGCGGAGTTAGATACGCAGTATTTT.

V and J are TRBV29-1 and TRBJ2-5, with 9 bases that match TRBD1. The CDR3 runs 14 residues. J was trimmed by 4 bases and V by 4 bases; bases with no gene match: 7. Germline CDR1 is SQVTM and CDR2 is ANQGSEA. CDR3 in amino acids: CSVVTGGFSETQYF. In DNA, the CDR3 is TGCAGCGTTGTGACAGGGGGATTTTCAGAGACCCAGTACTTC.

V usage is TRBV28 and J usage is TRBJ2-7, with 9 positions matching TRBD2. Losses at the gene ends were 4 bases for V and 7 bases for J; bases not matched to a gene: 8. The CDR3 consists of 14 residues. The germline gives CDR1 MDHEN, CDR2 SYDVKM. CDR3 sequence: CASSSLAGAREQYF. The CDR3 DNA sequence: TGTGCCAGCAGTTCTTTAGCGGGAGCGAGAGAGCAGTACTTC.

The V call is TRBV7-9, the J call TRBJ2-1; no reliable D call. Trimming left V 7 bases short and J 4 bases short, with 17 bases between. This CDR3 has 15 residues. Germline loops: CDR1 SEHNR, CDR2 FQNEAQ (reference sequence). The CDR3 spells CASTLKTPSYNEQFF. For the CDR3, the DNA is TGTGCCAGCACTCTGAAGACCCCCTCTTACAATGAGCAGTTCTTC. The entire variable domain, with the rest obtained from reference TRBV7-9 and TRBJ2-1, is as follows: DTGVSQNPRHKITKRGQNVTFRCDPISEHNRLYWYRQTLGQGPEFLTYFQNEAQLEKSRLLSDRFSAERPKGSFSTLEIQRTEQGDSAMYLCASTLKTPSYNEQFFGPGTRLTVL.

This chain uses TRBV27 with TRBJ2-7, with TRBD1 matching 7 bases. The CDR3 is 16 amino acids. V lost 2 bases, J lost 2 bases, and 9 bases stayed unmatched. Germline lookup yields CDR1 MNHEY and CDR2 SMNVEV (reference sequence). The CDR3 here is CASSLARTGVAYEQYF. The CDR3 region has the DNA TGTGCCAGCAGTTTAGCCCGTACAGGGGTTGCCTACGAGCAGTACTTC.

V is TRBV20-1 and J is TRBJ1-5; D may be TRBD1 (6 bases). The CDR3 consists of 14 residues. V lost 3 bases to trimming and J lost 7 bases, with 16 bases between them. Germline CDR1 DFQATT, CDR2 SNEGSKA (reference sequence). The CDR3 DNA reads as TGCAGTGCTAGTTCTGGGGGCCGGGAACAGCCCCAGCATTTT. The encoded protein is CSASSGGREQPQHF.

The chain uses TRBV3-1 (or the pseudogene TRBV3-2) and TRBJ2-1, with TRBD2 matching 13 bases. Germline V gene sequence: CDR1 LGHDT, CDR2 YNNKEL (reference sequence). J gave up 7 bases and V 0 bases, and 9 bases lay outside the gene matches. This CDR3 contains 18 residues. The CDR3 DNA reads as TGTGCCAGCAGCCAAGATTCGGTCGTGACTAGCGGGAGGAATGAGCAGTTCTTC. Its translation is CASSQDSVVTSGRNEQFF.

V usage is TRBV2 and J usage is TRBJ2-7; the D is unclear. V lost 6 bases to trimming and J lost 4 bases, with 19 bases between them. The CDR3 is 15 residues long. CDR1 and CDR2 from the germline V gene are SNHLY and FYNNEI. Written as DNA, the CDR3 is TGTGCCAGCAGGTTCACAGCGATGTCCTCTTACGAGCAGTACTTC. Its translation is CASRFTAMSSYEQYF.

This clone occurred once. The J gene is TRBJ2-7, the V gene TRBV3-1 (or the pseudogene TRBV3-2); possibly TRBD2 for D (5 bases). Germline values: CDR1 LGHDT, CDR2 YNNKEL (reference sequence). This CDR3 comprises 13 residues. The V and J ends lost 4 bases and 7 bases respectively, with 14 bases between them. The CDR3: CASSPDARGEQYF. For the CDR3, the DNA is TGTGCCAGCAGCCCAGATGCCCGGGGAGAGCAGTACTTC.

The chain recombines TRBV19 with TRBJ2-3; 9 bases are a match to TRBD1. CDR1 is LNHDA and CDR2 is SQIVND in the germline V gene (reference sequence). The V segment lost 2 bases and the J segment 3 bases; nucleotides outside the gene matches: 6. The CDR3 runs to 16 residues. CDR3 protein: CASSILAGQGTDTQYF. In nucleotides, the CDR3 is TGTGCCAGTAGTATACTGGCGGGACAGGGTACAGATACGCAGTATTTT.

This clone came up once. V usage is TRBV15 and J usage is TRBJ2-7, with TRBD1 matching 7 bases. J gave up 7 bases and V 2 bases, and 2 bases lay outside the gene matches. The CDR3 is 12 amino acids. The V gene's germline CDR1 is LNHNV and CDR2 YYDKDF (reference sequence). For the CDR3, the DNA is TGTGCCACCAGCAGACCGACAGGGGAGCAGTACTTC. Its translation is CATSRPTGEQYF.

J is TRBJ2-2 and V is TRBV28; D might be TRBD2 (6 bases). The CDR3 has 16 residues. Trimming left V 10 bases short and J 2 bases short, with 20 bases between. Germline CDR1 MDHEN, CDR2 SYDVKM. This chain's CDR3 is CATTGTAASNTGELFF. The CDR3 DNA reads TGTGCCACTACCGGGACTGCGGCATCTAACACCGGGGAGCTGTTTTTT.

V is TRBV11-1 and J is TRBJ1-1; no reliable D call. V gave up 1 base and J gave up 4 bases, with 7 bases separating them. The germline gives CDR1 SGHAT, CDR2 FQDESV (reference sequence). The CDR3 loop spans 13 amino acids. This chain's CDR3 is CASSLDGATEAFF. The CDR3 bases are TGTGCCAGCAGCTTAGACGGCGCCACTGAAGCTTTCTTT.

This chain joins TRBV3-1 (or the pseudogene TRBV3-2) and TRBJ2-2; D not certain. Germline lookup yields CDR1 LGHDT and CDR2 YNNKEL (reference sequence). The length of the CDR3 is 13 residues. V lost 4 bases and J lost 0, with 3 bases in between. CDR3 DNA: TGTGCCAGCAGCCGTGCGAACACCGGGGAGCTGTTTTTT. Translation gives CASSRANTGELFF.

The chain combines TRBV6-5 with TRBJ1-1; no reliable D call. CDR3 length: 15 amino acids. Trimming stripped 3 bases from V and 1 base from J, with 12 bases between. Per the germline V gene, CDR1 is MNHEY and CDR2 is SVGAGI. The CDR3 loop is CASSYSAPPNTEAFF. In DNA form, the CDR3 reads TGTGCCAGCAGTTATTCGGCCCCCCCGAACACTGAAGCTTTCTTT.

The chain employs TRBV9 and TRBJ1-1; D remains ambiguous. The germline gives CDR1 SGDLS, CDR2 YYNGEE. The CDR3 has 15 residues. V lost 2 bases and J lost 1, with 12 bases in between. CDR3 sequence reads: CASSVHQMGNTEAFF. In DNA, the CDR3 is TGTGCCAGCAGCGTTCACCAAATGGGGAACACTGAAGCTTTCTTT.